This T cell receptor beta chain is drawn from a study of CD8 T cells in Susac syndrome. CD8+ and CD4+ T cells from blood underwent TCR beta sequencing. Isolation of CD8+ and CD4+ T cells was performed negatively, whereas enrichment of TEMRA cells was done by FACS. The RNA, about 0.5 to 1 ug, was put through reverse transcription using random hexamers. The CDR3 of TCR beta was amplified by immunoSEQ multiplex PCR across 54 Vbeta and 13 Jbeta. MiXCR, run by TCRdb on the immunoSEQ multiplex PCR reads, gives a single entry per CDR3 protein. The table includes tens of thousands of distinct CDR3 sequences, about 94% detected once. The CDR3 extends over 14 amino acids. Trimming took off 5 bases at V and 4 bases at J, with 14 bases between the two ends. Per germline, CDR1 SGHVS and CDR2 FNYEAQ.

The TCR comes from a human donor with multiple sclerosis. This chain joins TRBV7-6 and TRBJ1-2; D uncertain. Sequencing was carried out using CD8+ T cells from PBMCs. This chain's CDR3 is CASSLYSSGYGYTF. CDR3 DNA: TGTGCCAGCAGCCTCTACTCGTCGGGCTATGGCTACACCTTC. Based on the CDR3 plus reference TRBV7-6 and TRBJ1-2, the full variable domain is GAGVSQSPRYKVTKRGQDVALRCDPISGHVSLYWYRQALGQGPEFLTYFNYEAQQDKSGLPNDRFSAERPEGSISTLTIQRTEQRDSAMYRCASSLYSSGYGYTFGSGTRLTVV.